These 17 T cell receptor beta chains came from one sample sequenced in a study of T cells after yellow fever vaccination. Each CDR3 protein gets one entry after TCRdb re-called the 5' RACE reads with MiXCR. The sample shows over 300,000 distinct CDR3 sequences, about 3.5% of them seen only once. The sample in question was PBMCs, obtained on the day of the yellow fever booster vaccination. The source is a man in his late teens or twenties who received the YFV17D yellow fever vaccine.

The chain joins TRBV20-1 to TRBJ2-5; D remains ambiguous. V was cut by 5 bases and J by 1 base, with 11 bases left in between. From germline, CDR1 is DFQATT and CDR2 SNEGSKA (reference sequence). The CDR3 sequence is 13 residues long. CDR3 coding DNA: TGCAGTGCTCGACGGACGGCCCAAGAGACCCAGTACTTC. It translates to CSARRTAQETQYF.

This clonotype was seen ten or more times. J is TRBJ2-1 and V is TRBV20-1, with D unresolved. Germline V gene lookup returns CDR1 DFQATT and CDR2 SNEGSKA (reference sequence). Trimming removed 3 bases from V and 10 bases from J, with 13 bases in between. CDR3 length: 12 residues. CDR3 coding DNA: TGCAGTGCTAGTCCGCCTCCTCGGGAGCAGTTCTTC. Encoded protein: CSASPPPREQFF.

This clonotype was counted at least ten times. The chain employs TRBV7-2 and TRBJ2-5, with D unclear. The germline V and J ends were trimmed by 3 bases and 7 bases, with 6 bases remaining between them. Germline V gene sequence: CDR1 SGHTA, CDR2 FQGNSA. The CDR3 contains 11 residues. In nucleotides, the CDR3 is TGTGCCAGCAGCTTTACGGGGACCCAGTACTTC. Its protein is CASSFTGTQYF.

The sample holds many counts of this clonotype. This sequence joins TRBV11-2 and TRBJ2-4; TRBD1 agrees at 9 bases. Losses at the gene ends were 6 bases for V and 7 bases for J; bases not matched to a gene: 10. Germline V gene data show CDR1 as SGHAT and CDR2 as FQNNGV. This CDR3 spans 15 amino acids. The chain's CDR3 is CASRFTPGQGNIQYF. The DNA of the CDR3 is TGTGCCAGCAGATTCACCCCTGGACAGGGGAACATTCAGTACTTC.

This clonotype was seen repeatedly, ten times or more. The CDR3, as DNA: TGTGCCAGCAGCCAAGAACAGGGAGAGACCCAGTACTTC. It specifies CASSQEQGETQYF. The chain uses TRBV4-2 and TRBJ2-5; possible D gene TRBD1, 6 bases. V lost 0 bases to trimming and J lost 4 bases, with 6 bases between them. Germline V lookup: CDR1 LGHNA, CDR2 YNFKEQ. This CDR3 has 13 residues.

This chain joins TRBV5-1 and TRBJ1-6, with TRBD1 identical over 10 bases. V was clipped by 2 bases and J by 13 bases; unmatched bases: 9. Germline V lookup: CDR1 SGHRS, CDR2 YFSETQ. The CDR3 contains 15 residues. CDR3 sequence: CASSFGTGASQPLHF. The CDR3 DNA follows: TGCGCCAGCAGCTTCGGGACAGGGGCGTCTCAGCCCCTCCACTTT.

This clonotype was counted many times. This chain joins TRBV6-2 or TRBV6-3 and TRBJ2-1; possible D gene TRBD2, 5 bases. This CDR3 is built from 12 residues. Trimming removed 6 bases from V and 9 bases from J, with 12 bases in between. Germline assignment: CDR1 MNHEY and CDR2 SVGEGT. CDR3 bases: TGTGCCAGCAGCACGACTACTGTTGAGCAGTTCTTC. Encoded protein: CASSTTTVEQFF.

The chain combines TRBV20-1 with TRBJ1-2, with unresolved D. The length of the CDR3 is 13 residues. From germline, CDR1 is DFQATT and CDR2 SNEGSKA (reference sequence). Deletions cut 2 bases from V and 4 bases from J, with 11 bases between. The CDR3 nucleotides are TGCAGTGCTAGACACAGTTCGTTCTATGGCTACACCTTC. This translates into CSARHSSFYGYTF.

In its sample, this clonotype was seen a few times. The V gene is TRBV27, the J gene TRBJ1-5; TRBD1 agrees at 9 bases. From germline, CDR1 is MNHEY and CDR2 SMNVEV (reference sequence). Germline trimming cut 9 bases from V and 2 bases from J; bases unmatched to any gene: 5. CDR3 length equals 14 residues. The CDR3 nucleotides are TGTGCCAGTACAGGGGGCGGGGGCAATCAGCCCCAGCATTTT. Its translation is CASTGGGGNQPQHF.

The chain couples TRBV2 to TRBJ2-2; maybe TRBD2 (7 bases). Trimming removed 3 bases at V and 4 bases at J, with 18 bases between. CDR3 length equals 17 residues. Germline CDR1 SNHLY, CDR2 FYNNEI. The CDR3 nucleotides read TGTGCCAGCAGTGATTCGGGGGGCGAATTGCCCACCGGGGAGCTGTTTTTT. Its translation is CASSDSGGELPTGELFF.

This clonotype occurred many times. This chain links TRBV5-1 with TRBJ2-3; D might be TRBD2 (5 bases). The CDR3 runs 13 residues. CDR1 SGHRS and CDR2 YFSETQ come from the germline V gene. V lost 10 bases, J lost 0 bases, and 12 bases lay in between. This chain's CDR3 is CAGRTGSTDTQYF. As DNA, the CDR3 is TGCGCCGGCCGGACGGGAAGCACAGATACGCAGTATTTT. The full variable domain, in which reference TRBV5-1 and TRBJ2-3 provide the parts outside the CDR3, is KAGVTQTPRYLIKTRGQQVTLSCSPISGHRSVSWYQQTPGQGLQFLFEYFSETQRNKGNFPGRFSGRQFSNSRSEMNVSTLELGDSALYLCAGRTGSTDTQYFGPGTRLTVL.

A few counts support this clonotype. V is TRBV6-5 and J is TRBJ1-3; weak D call: TRBD1 (5 bases). V lost 3 bases and J lost 0, with 9 bases in between. Germline V gene sequence: CDR1 MNHEY, CDR2 SVGAGI. The CDR3 extends over 15 amino acids. DNA of the CDR3: TGTGCCAGCAGTTATGGGGCCAACTCTGGAAACACCATATATTTT. Translation gives CASSYGANSGNTIYF.

This clonotype was picked up many times. The chain has TRBV7-2 and TRBJ2-3; 7 bases are shared with TRBD2. V lost 6 bases to trimming and J lost 5 bases; unmatched junction nucleotides: 20. Germline V lookup: CDR1 SGHTA, CDR2 FQGNSA. The CDR3 runs to 18 residues. In nucleotides, the CDR3 is TGTGCCAGCAGTTTCCCCCCGGTGCGGGGGATAATAGGAGATACGCAGTATTTT. It codes for CASSFPPVRGIIGDTQYF.

This clonotype has ten or more counts. The rearrangement links TRBV7-9 to TRBJ1-5; unclear D gene. The germline V gene encodes CDR1 SEHNR and CDR2 FQNEAQ (reference sequence). This CDR3 has 15 residues. The V gene lost 1 base and the J gene lost 3 bases, with 10 bases spanning the gap. The CDR3 DNA reads as TGTGCCAGCAGCTTAGGTGGAGGAGCCAATCAGCCCCAGCATTTT. Its protein product is CASSLGGGANQPQHF. The whole variable domain, filled in from reference TRBV7-9 and TRBJ1-5, reads DTGVSQNPRHKITKRGQNVTFRCDPISEHNRLYWYRQTLGQGPEFLTYFQNEAQLEKSRLLSDRFSAERPKGSFSTLEIQRTEQGDSAMYLCASSLGGGANQPQHFGDGTRLSIL.

The chain uses TRBV23-1 and TRBJ1-1, with D hard to call. TRBV23-1 is an ORF; its function is uncertain. The CDR3 is 13 residues long. V lost 8 bases, J lost 4 bases, and 14 bases lay in between. The CDR3 nucleotides are TGCGCCAGCCAATTTAACAGTCTCACTGAAGCTTTCTTT. Encoded protein: CASQFNSLTEAFF.

This clonotype has just a few counts. This chain joins TRBV4-3 and TRBJ1-2; no clear D gene. Germline V CDR1 and CDR2: LGHNA, YSLEER. The V and J ends lost 0 bases and 3 bases respectively, with 14 bases between them. This CDR3 contains 16 residues. The CDR3 region is CASSQETSRQYYGYTF. CDR3 DNA sequence: TGCGCCAGCAGCCAAGAAACCAGTCGGCAGTACTATGGCTACACCTTC.

This clonotype was detected many times. V gene TRBV20-1 combines with J gene TRBJ2-1; D ambiguous. CDR1 is DFQATT, CDR2 SNEGSKA, per germline (reference sequence). The CDR3 consists of 16 residues. Trimming removed 6 bases from V and 4 bases from J, with 22 bases in between. The CDR3, as DNA: TGCAGTGCCCCTCCAAATGTCGTGGTGGGTTACAATGAGCAGTTCTTC. It is translated as CSAPPNVVVGYNEQFF.